This T cell receptor beta chain was captured by sequencing in a study of blood T cell repertoires in COVID-19. Study at large: Sample material is recorded as cDNA or gDNA derived from T cells, B-cell-depleted T cells, or PBMCs.

V lost 1 base, J lost 2 bases, and 1 base stayed unmatched. Germline CDR1 and CDR2: SEHNR and FQNEAQ (reference sequence). This CDR3 is built from 15 residues. Here immunoSEQ multiplex PCR was the method, and the copy in TCRdb shows in-frame clones only, minus some. This table has 110,000 to 150,000 clones, 65% to 85% appearing once. This receptor was identified in a woman aged 55-69 years with acute or convalescent COVID-19. Sequenced: peripheral blood. The J gene is TRBJ1-2, the V gene TRBV7-9, with TRBD1 identical over 10 bases. The CDR3 DNA is TGTGCCAGCAGCTTAGGGACAGGGGGAAACTATGGCTACACCTTC. Protein sequence: CASSLGTGGNYGYTF. Looking up the rest from reference TRBV7-9 and TRBJ1-2 gives the full variable domain: DTGVSQNPRHKITKRGQNVTFRCDPISEHNRLYWYRQTLGQGPEFLTYFQNEAQLEKSRLLSDRFSAERPKGSFSTLEIQRTEQGDSAMYLCASSLGTGGNYGYTFGSGTRLTVV.